This TCR beta chain derives from a study of glioma-infiltrating T cells listed by TCRdb under 2016. With respect to the entire study: TCR alpha- and beta-chain repertoires were sequenced from glioma tissue, non-neoplastic brain tissue and matched peripheral blood mononuclear cells. To gauge divergence between tissue and blood T-cell populations, every tissue-infiltrating repertoire was compared against the peripheral blood repertoire from the same patient. The paired cohort was made up of three low-grade glioma patients, eight primary glioblastoma patients and three non-glioma patients who contributed non-neoplastic brain tissue.

From the cysteine up to the phenylalanine, the CDR3 has a length of 14 residues. Just the 42-base CDR3 DNA is kept, in frame starting at base 1. V was cut back by 0 bases and J by 6 bases, leaving a gap of 8 bases between them. What the study reported, not specific to this receptor: Small numbers underpinned the group comparisons: eight glioblastoma patients, three low-grade glioma patients and three non-neoplastic patients. Very few CDR3 sequences were shared between tissue and blood, attributed to high CDR3 diversity and limited sampling. In non-neoplastic patients, VJ-independent divergence between tissue and blood fell below expectation, whereas in all gliomas, and especially in low-grade gliomas, the divergence rose above expectation.

This clonotype was seen more than once but under ten times. Its specific antigen is unknown. Base qualities are missing; no much larger clone stands one base away. TCR alpha and beta CDR3 regions were amplified with the iRepertoire nested amplicon-rescue multiplex PCR (arm-PCR) platform from RNA. For one-step reverse transcription and amplification, roughly 90-450 ng of tissue mRNA or PBMC total RNA was used as input. Following bead purification, Illumina adapters were added through a secondary multiplex PCR, and the libraries were then gel-purified between 200 and 400 bp. The libraries contained internal 6-nucleotide barcodes that were used for demultiplexing. Libraries were sequenced on an Illumina MiSeq with 2x220 or 2x250 nucleotide paired-end reads. The study's own analysis went as follows. Paired reads were merged using FLASH 1.2.11 and aligned with BWA-MEM to the GRCh37 human genome, and TRA and TRB reads were then extracted. V and J assignment used an IMGT-derived reference of cassette sequences and CDR3 motifs that included pseudogenes. Three-frame translation of reads was performed, and productive CDR3s were defined as those with a C...FGXG motif and no stop codons. Unique combinations of V-J cassette pair and CDR3 amino acid sequence were defined as clonotypes. Reads were filtered by Hamming distance, thresholded by each sample's sequence error rate in mapped regions. TCRdb applied fastp at Q25 and MiXCR to the public reads, then kept only in-frame beta chains. CDR3 protein sequences are deduplicated, and each keeps its most common genes and DNA. It is TCRdb's table, rather than the study itself, that gives the V and J calls and clone size. Counted in this sample were under 200,000 distinct CDR3 sequences; more than 35% of them appeared once. Around 5% of the sample is taken by the ten largest.

The rearrangement combines TRBV12-3 or TRBV12-4 with TRBJ2-2; the D segment cannot be called with confidence. The sequenced sample was glioma tissue, nonneoplastic brain tissue, or PBMCs (not recorded which). The sequence was obtained from a human donor with low-grade glioma or glioblastoma, undergoing nonglioma brain surgery, or in good health (not recorded which). The nucleotide sequence reads TGTGCCAGCAGTTTAGCGGGTCGGGCCGGGGAGCTGTTTTTT. Its amino acids are CASSLAGRAGELFF.